These 12 T cell receptor beta chains were all obtained from the same sample, sequenced in a study of early T cells in non-severe SARS-CoV-2 infection. One entry per CDR3 protein, called by TCRdb with MiXCR from the 5' RACE reads. The sample yields about 77,000 distinct CDR3 sequences, more than 10% seen once. The material sequenced was whole blood, taken at baseline. Receptors originate from an adult who was a healthcare worker with PCR-confirmed SARS-CoV-2 infection or an uninfected control (not recorded which). The donor label of this sample is uncertain.

This clonotype has just a few counts. The genes are TRBV6-6 and TRBJ2-6; perhaps TRBD2 as D (6 bases). CDR1 and CDR2 (germline): MNHNY, SVGAGI (reference sequence). V lost 4 bases and J 4 bases, leaving 20 bases between the germline ends. The CDR3 spans 18 residues. CDR3 protein: CASSLSGVYVPGANVLTF. As DNA, the CDR3 is TGTGCCAGCAGTTTGTCGGGGGTTTATGTCCCCGGGGCCAACGTCCTGACTTTC.

This clonotype was detected a few times. The chain carries TRBV20-1 and TRBJ1-1, with 8 bases that match TRBD1. Germline values: CDR1 DFQATT, CDR2 SNEGSKA (reference sequence). CDR3 length equals 14 residues. V shed 3 bases and J 2 bases; nucleotides not matched to a gene: 5. The CDR3 sequence: CSARKTGVNTEAFF. The DNA of the CDR3 is TGCAGTGCTAGGAAGACAGGGGTAAACACTGAAGCTTTCTTT.

This clonotype was seen a few times. The gene calls are TRBV20-1 and TRBJ2-3, with 7 bases lining up with TRBD1. Trimming at V came to 5 bases and at J to 7 bases, leaving 12 bases not matched to a gene. This CDR3 contains 14 residues. Per the germline V gene, CDR1 is DFQATT and CDR2 is SNEGSKA (reference sequence). In DNA form, the CDR3 reads TGCAGTGCTCCAAGGACAGGACTCGTGAATACGCAGTATTTT. This sequence encodes CSAPRTGLVNTQYF.

This clonotype has a handful of counts. The rearrangement links TRBV6-1 to TRBJ1-5; D is unresolved. CDR3 size: 15 residues. Per germline, CDR1 MNHNS and CDR2 SASEGT. V was shortened by 4 bases and J by 5 bases, with 15 bases between the two germline ends. This CDR3 reads CASSAFSFSYQPQHF. The CDR3 DNA is TGTGCCAGCAGTGCCTTCAGTTTCTCCTATCAGCCCCAGCATTTT.

The chain is built from TRBV27 and TRBJ2-7; no definite D call. Germline V gene data show CDR1 as MNHEY and CDR2 as SMNVEV (reference sequence). This CDR3 has 16 amino acids. V lost 0 bases, J lost 2 bases, and 14 bases lay in between. The CDR3 nucleotides are TGTGCCAGCAGTTTATCGTTTGGGGTAGGAACCTACGAGCAGTACTTC. The encoded protein is CASSLSFGVGTYEQYF.

The table lists this clonotype with many counts. The J gene is TRBJ2-7, the V gene TRBV4-2; possible D gene TRBD1, 5 bases. Germline assignment: CDR1 LGHNA and CDR2 YNFKEQ. V was clipped by 1 base and J by 3 bases, with 7 bases between them. This CDR3 contains 13 residues. DNA of the CDR3: TGTGCCAGCAGCCAAGGACAGAACTACGAGCAGTACTTC. This codes for CASSQGQNYEQYF.

The gene calls are TRBV7-6 and TRBJ2-2; D uncertain. CDR3 length: 14 amino acids. CDR1 SGHVS and CDR2 FNYEAQ come from the germline V gene. Trimming pared 0 bases from V and 7 bases from J, leaving 9 bases between. The CDR3 DNA sequence: TGTGCCAGCAGCTTAGCGGGCGGTCTCGGGGAGCTGTTTTTT. Protein product: CASSLAGGLGELFF. Full variable domain (outside the CDR3, taken from reference TRBV7-6 and TRBJ2-2): GAGVSQSPRYKVTKRGQDVALRCDPISGHVSLYWYRQALGQGPEFLTYFNYEAQQDKSGLPNDRFSAERPEGSISTLTIQRTEQRDSAMYRCASSLAGGLGELFFGEGSRLTVL.

The chain carries TRBV7-9 and TRBJ1-5; D is undetermined. Trimming left V 3 bases short and J 0 bases short, with 6 bases between. The V gene's germline CDR1 is SEHNR and CDR2 FQNEAQ (reference sequence). The CDR3 runs 14 residues. CDR3 sequence (DNA): TGTGCCAGCAGCTTGGTCCATAGCAATCAGCCCCAGCATTTT. This codes for CASSLVHSNQPQHF.

This clonotype has only a few counts. This chain connects TRBV5-1 to TRBJ2-3, with D perhaps TRBD1 (7 bases). With 5 bases removed from V and 4 bases from J, the gap between germline ends came to 17 bases. This CDR3 contains 15 residues. The germline CDR1 and CDR2 sequences are SGHRS and YFSETQ. The CDR3 DNA reads as TGCGCCAGCAGTCGAGGGGGCGGAGGGCCAGATACGCAGTATTTT. Encoded protein: CASSRGGGGPDTQYF.

The gene calls are TRBV5-1 and TRBJ2-7; D might be TRBD1 (6 bases). V lost 4 bases to trimming and J lost 2 bases, with 16 bases between them. CDR3 length: 15 residues. Germline V gene lookup returns CDR1 SGHRS and CDR2 YFSETQ. CDR3 in amino acids: CASSVPNRVAYEQYF. In nucleotides, the CDR3 is TGCGCCAGCAGCGTCCCAAACAGGGTCGCCTACGAGCAGTACTTC. Variable domain in full (rest from reference TRBV5-1 and TRBJ2-7): KAGVTQTPRYLIKTRGQQVTLSCSPISGHRSVSWYQQTPGQGLQFLFEYFSETQRNKGNFPGRFSGRQFSNSRSEMNVSTLELGDSALYLCASSVPNRVAYEQYFGPGTRLTVT.

This clonotype was counted ten times or more. The chain carries TRBV29-1 and TRBJ2-5, with TRBD2 matching over 7 bases. Trimming took 2 bases from V and 5 from J; bases not matched to a gene: 5. Germline V gene lookup returns CDR1 SQVTM and CDR2 ANQGSEA. The CDR3 length is 13 residues. This CDR3 is CSVESGAPETQYF. The CDR3 DNA reads TGCAGCGTTGAAAGCGGGGCTCCCGAGACCCAGTACTTC.

This clonotype has ten or more counts. The chain joins TRBV6-1 to TRBJ1-1; unclear D gene. CDR1 and CDR2 from the germline V gene are MNHNS and SASEGT. Trimming stripped 6 bases from V and 4 bases from J, with 12 bases between. The CDR3 spans 13 residues. The CDR3 region has the DNA TGTGCCAGCAGATGGGGTCTCGGCACTGAAGCTTTCTTT. Its translation: CASRWGLGTEAFF.